Sequencing of this T cell receptor (beta chain) was carried out in a study of cytotoxic CD8 clonotypes in ibrutinib-treated CLL. Libraries were prepared by immunoSEQ multiplex PCR; TCRdb keeps only in-frame clonotypes and omits some of them. The sample consists of roughly 130,000 clones, 79% of them appearing once. The CDR3 covers 13 residues. Trimming stripped 0 bases from V and 6 bases from J, with 9 bases between. The germline V gene encodes CDR1 LGHNA and CDR2 YSLEER. This specimen was PBMCs, taken after 12 months of ibrutinib treatment. This chain joins TRBV4-3 and TRBJ2-7; D unresolved. The TCR was taken from a human donor with chronic lymphocytic leukemia. In DNA, the CDR3 is TGCGCCAGCAGCCAAGATTACAGATTCGAGCAGTACTTC. This codes for CASSQDYRFEQYF.